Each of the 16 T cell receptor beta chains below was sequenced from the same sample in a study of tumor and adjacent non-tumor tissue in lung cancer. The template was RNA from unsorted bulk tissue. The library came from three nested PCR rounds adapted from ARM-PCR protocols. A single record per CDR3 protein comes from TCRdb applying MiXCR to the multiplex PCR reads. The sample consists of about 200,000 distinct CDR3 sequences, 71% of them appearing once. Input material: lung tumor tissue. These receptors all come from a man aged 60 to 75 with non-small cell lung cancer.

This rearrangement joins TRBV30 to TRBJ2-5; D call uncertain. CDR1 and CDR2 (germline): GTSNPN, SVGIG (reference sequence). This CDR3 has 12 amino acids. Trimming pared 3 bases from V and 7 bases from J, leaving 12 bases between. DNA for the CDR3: TGTGCCTGGAGGGAGCCCTCAAGGACCCAGTACTTC. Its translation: CAWREPSRTQYF.

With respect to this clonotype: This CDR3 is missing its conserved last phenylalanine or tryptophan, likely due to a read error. The CDR3, as DNA: TGCAGCGTTGAAGATCGTATAACTGCCACAGATACGCAGTATTAT. Protein: CSVEDRITATDTQYY. The chain combines TRBV29-1 with TRBJ2-3; D unclear. CDR1 is SQVTM and CDR2 is ANQGSEA in the germline V gene. The CDR3 is 15 amino acids. With 0 bases removed from V and 2 bases from J, the gap between germline ends came to 12 bases.

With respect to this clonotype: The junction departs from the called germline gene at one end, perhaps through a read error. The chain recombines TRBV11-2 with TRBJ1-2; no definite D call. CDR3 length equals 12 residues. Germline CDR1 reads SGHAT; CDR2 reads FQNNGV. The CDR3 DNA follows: TGTGCCAGCAGCTTATATGGGCGGGGAGACACATTC. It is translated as CASSLYGRGDTF.

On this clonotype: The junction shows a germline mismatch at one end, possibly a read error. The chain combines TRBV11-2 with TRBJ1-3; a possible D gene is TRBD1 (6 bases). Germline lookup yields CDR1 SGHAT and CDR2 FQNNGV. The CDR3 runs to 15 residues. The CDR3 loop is CASSVLGTKGSTIYF. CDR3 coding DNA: TGTGCCAGCAGCGTCCTGGGGACAAAGGGAAGCACCATATATTTT.

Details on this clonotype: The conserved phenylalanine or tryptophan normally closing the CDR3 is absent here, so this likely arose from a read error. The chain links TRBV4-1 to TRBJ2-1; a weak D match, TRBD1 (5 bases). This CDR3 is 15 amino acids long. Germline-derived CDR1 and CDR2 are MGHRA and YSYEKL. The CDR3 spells CASSQGVTDNNEQFI. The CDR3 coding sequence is TGCGCCAGCAGCCAAGGTGTGACGGACAACAATGAACAGTTCATC.

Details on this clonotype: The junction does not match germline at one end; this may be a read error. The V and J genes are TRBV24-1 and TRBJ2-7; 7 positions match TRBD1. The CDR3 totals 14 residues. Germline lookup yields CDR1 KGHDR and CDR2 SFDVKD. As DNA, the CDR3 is TGTGCCACCAGTGACGGTTGGGACAGCTGGGAGCAGCACTTC. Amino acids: CATSDGWDSWEQHF.

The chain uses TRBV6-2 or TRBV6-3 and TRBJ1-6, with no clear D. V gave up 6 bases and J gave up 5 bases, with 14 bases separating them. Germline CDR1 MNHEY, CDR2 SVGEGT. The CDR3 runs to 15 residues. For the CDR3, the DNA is TGTGCCAGCAGCCCGCGGACGGTACATAATTCACCCCTCCACTTT. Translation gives CASSPRTVHNSPLHF.

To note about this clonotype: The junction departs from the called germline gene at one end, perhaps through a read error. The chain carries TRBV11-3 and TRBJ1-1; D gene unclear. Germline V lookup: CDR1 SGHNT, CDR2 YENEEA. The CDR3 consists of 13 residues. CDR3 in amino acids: CARSFQWNTEAFF. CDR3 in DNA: TGTGCCAGGAGCTTTCAGTGGAATACTGAAGCTTTCTTT.

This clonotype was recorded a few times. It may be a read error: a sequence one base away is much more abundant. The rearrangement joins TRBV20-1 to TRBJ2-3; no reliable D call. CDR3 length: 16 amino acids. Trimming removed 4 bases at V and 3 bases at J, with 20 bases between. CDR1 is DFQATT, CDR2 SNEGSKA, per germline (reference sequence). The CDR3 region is CSANNEPLSETDTQYF. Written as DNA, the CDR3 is TGCAGTGCTAATAATGAACCACTCTCTGAAACAGATACGCAGTATTTT.

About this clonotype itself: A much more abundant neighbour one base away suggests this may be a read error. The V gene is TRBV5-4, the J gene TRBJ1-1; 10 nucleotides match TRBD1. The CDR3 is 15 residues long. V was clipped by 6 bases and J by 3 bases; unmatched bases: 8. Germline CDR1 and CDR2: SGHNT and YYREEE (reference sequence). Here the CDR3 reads CASNSGTGADTEAFF. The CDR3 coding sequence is TGTGCCAGCAACTCGGGGACAGGGGCGGACACTGAAGCTTTCTTT. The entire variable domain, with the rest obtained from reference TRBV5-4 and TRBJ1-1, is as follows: ETGVTQSPTHLIKTRGQQVTLRCSSQSGHNTVSWYQQALGQGPQFIFQYYREEENGRGNFPPRFSGLQFPNYSSELNVNALELDDSALYLCASNSGTGADTEAFFGQGTRLTVV.

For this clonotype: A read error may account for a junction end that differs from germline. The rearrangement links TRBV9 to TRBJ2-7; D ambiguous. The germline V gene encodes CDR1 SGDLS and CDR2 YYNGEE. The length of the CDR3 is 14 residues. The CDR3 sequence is CTSSVGLVPYEQYF. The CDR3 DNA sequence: TGTACCAGCAGCGTAGGTCTAGTACCCTACGAGCAGTACTTC.

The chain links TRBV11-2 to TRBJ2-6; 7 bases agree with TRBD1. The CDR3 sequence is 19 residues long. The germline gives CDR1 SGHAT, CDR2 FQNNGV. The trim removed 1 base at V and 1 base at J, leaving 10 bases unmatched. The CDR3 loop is CASSLAPEDRPSGANVLTF. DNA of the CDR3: TGTGCCAGCAGCTTAGCTCCAGAGGACAGGCCATCTGGGGCCAACGTCCTGACTTTC.

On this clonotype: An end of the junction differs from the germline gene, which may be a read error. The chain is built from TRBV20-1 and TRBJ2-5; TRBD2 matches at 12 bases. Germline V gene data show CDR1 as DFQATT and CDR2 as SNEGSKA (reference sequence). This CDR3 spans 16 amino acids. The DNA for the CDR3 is TGCAGTGCGAGAGCTAGGACTAGCGGGAAAAGAGACACCCAGTACTTC. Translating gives CSARARTSGKRDTQYF.

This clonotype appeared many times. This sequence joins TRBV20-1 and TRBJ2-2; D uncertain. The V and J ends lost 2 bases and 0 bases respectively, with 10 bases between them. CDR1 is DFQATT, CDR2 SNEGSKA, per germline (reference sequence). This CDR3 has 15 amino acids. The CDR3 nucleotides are TGCAGTGCTAGATCCTCCAGCCCGAACACCGGGGAGCTGTTTTTT. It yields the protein CSARSSSPNTGELFF.

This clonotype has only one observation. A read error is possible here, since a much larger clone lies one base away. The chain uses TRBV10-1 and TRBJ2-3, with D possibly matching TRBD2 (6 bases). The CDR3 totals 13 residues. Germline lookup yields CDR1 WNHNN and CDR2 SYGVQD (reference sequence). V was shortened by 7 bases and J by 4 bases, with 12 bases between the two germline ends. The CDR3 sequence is CASNTGDPDTQYF. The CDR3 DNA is TGCGCCAGCAATACGGGGGATCCAGATACGCAGTATTTT.

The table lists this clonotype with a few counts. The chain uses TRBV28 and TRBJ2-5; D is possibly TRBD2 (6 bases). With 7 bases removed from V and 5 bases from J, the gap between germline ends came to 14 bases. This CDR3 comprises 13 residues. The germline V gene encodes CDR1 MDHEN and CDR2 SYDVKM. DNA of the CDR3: TGTGCCAGCAACCGGAGGGCAGAGGAGACCCAGTACTTC. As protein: CASNRRAEETQYF.